Sequencing of this TCR beta chain was carried out in a study of T cells after yellow fever vaccination. Study-wide points: Although most clonotypes did not, a small share appeared in both CD4 and CD8 compartments. Peaking on day 5 versus 15, the secondary response was faster but weaker.

The germline V gene encodes CDR1 SGHVS and CDR2 FQNEAQ. V shed 4 bases and J shed 10 bases, with 10 bases lying between them. The CDR3 is 11 amino acids. TCRdb reprocessed the 5' RACE reads via MiXCR and lists one record per CDR3 protein. The sample has about 340,000 distinct CDR3 sequences, around 3.9% seen once. This clonotype was counted only a few times. What it recognizes is unknown. The sample consisted of PBMCs, taken 5 days after the yellow fever booster vaccination. This clonotype originated in a man aged 18-30 years who received the YFV17D yellow fever vaccine. The V call is TRBV7-8, the J call TRBJ2-5; either TRBD1 or TRBD2 may supply D (5 bases each). CDR3 nucleotide sequence: TGTGCCAGCAGCTCGGGGCTTGTCCAGTACTTC. Residues: CASSSGLVQYF.